The 14 T cell receptor beta chains presented below share a single source sample, sequenced in a study of T-cell reconstitution after alpha-beta-depleted transplantation in children. A TCRbeta library incorporating unique molecular identifiers was prepared. Using its own MiXCR run on the PCR reads, TCRdb lists one record per CDR3 protein. This table has over 400,000 distinct CDR3 sequences, around two fifths appearing once. Sequencing used PBMCs, obtained before TCRalphabeta/CD19-depleted stem cell transplant. These receptors originate from a girl aged 2-15 years with aplastic anemia, due to receive a stem cell transplant.

This chain uses TRBV6-5 with TRBJ2-1, with 9 bases that match TRBD2. CDR3 length equals 16 residues. V was clipped by 1 base and J by 11 bases; unmatched bases: 12. Germline V CDR1 and CDR2: MNHEY, SVGAGI. The chain's CDR3 is CASSYLASGTPSKQFF. The CDR3 bases are TGTGCCAGCAGTTACTTGGCTAGCGGGACCCCTAGTAAGCAGTTCTTC.

The sample holds many counts of this clonotype. The rearrangement uses TRBV7-9 and TRBJ2-2, with TRBD1 matching 7 bases. The CDR3 totals 16 residues. Trimming at V came to 6 bases and at J to 0 bases, leaving 7 bases not matched to a gene. Germline CDR1 and CDR2: SEHNR and FQNEAQ (reference sequence). The CDR3 loop is CASRLQGTSNTGELFF. The CDR3 coding sequence is TGTGCCAGCAGACTACAGGGGACCTCGAACACCGGGGAGCTGTTTTTT.

This clonotype was detected many times. The chain is built from TRBV15 and TRBJ2-2; D remains ambiguous. Trimming took off 0 bases at V and 6 bases at J, with 11 bases between the two ends. From germline, CDR1 is LNHNV and CDR2 YYDKDF (reference sequence). The CDR3 runs 15 residues. Here the CDR3 DNA reads TGTGCCACCAGCAGAGATCCCATAGGAGCCGGGGAGCTGTTTTTT. It encodes CATSRDPIGAGELFF.

The CDR3 DNA is TGCAGTGTAATGACAGGGGATCAGCCCCAGCATTTT. Its protein product is CSVMTGDQPQHF. The chain uses TRBV20-1 and TRBJ1-5; TRBD1 aligns across 8 bases. Germline-derived CDR1 and CDR2 are DFQATT and SNEGSKA (reference sequence). V dropped 7 bases and J dropped 5; count of bases not matched to a gene: 4. This CDR3 is built from 12 residues.

This clonotype was counted a few times. This chain connects TRBV12-5 to TRBJ2-4; TRBD2 matches at 8 bases. The CDR3 length is 16 residues. Germline CDR1 reads LGHNT; CDR2 reads FRNRAP. The V and J ends lost 4 bases and 0 bases, in that order; junction bases with no gene match: 5. The CDR3 loop is CASGSGGILAKNIQYF. For the CDR3, the DNA is TGTGCTAGTGGTTCGGGGGGGATTTTAGCCAAAAACATTCAGTACTTC.

The table lists this clonotype with many counts. The rearrangement links TRBV5-1 to TRBJ2-7, with D unresolved. Germline V gene lookup returns CDR1 SGHRS and CDR2 YFSETQ. V was trimmed by 4 bases and J by 2 bases, leaving 16 bases between them. CDR3 length: 15 residues. The DNA of the CDR3 is TGCGCCAGCAGCCCGGCGGTAGGAATCACCTACGAGCAGTACTTC. Protein: CASSPAVGITYEQYF. The full variable domain, rest sourced from reference TRBV5-1 and TRBJ2-7, is KAGVTQTPRYLIKTRGQQVTLSCSPISGHRSVSWYQQTPGQGLQFLFEYFSETQRNKGNFPGRFSGRQFSNSRSEMNVSTLELGDSALYLCASSPAVGITYEQYFGPGTRLTVT.

Here the CDR3 reads CASRAGGGLPASTDTQYF. As DNA, the CDR3 is TGTGCCAGCAGGGCTGGCGGGGGACTACCCGCTAGCACAGATACGCAGTATTTT. The chain joins TRBV12-3 or TRBV12-4 to TRBJ2-3; 7 bases line up with TRBD2. After removal of 6 bases from V and 0 bases from J, the junction contained 15 bases not matched to a gene. The CDR3 sequence is 18 residues long.

This clonotype showed up just a few times. The chain uses TRBV9 and TRBJ2-7, with D maybe TRBD1 (5 bases). This CDR3 comprises 14 residues. V dropped 4 bases and J dropped 3 bases, with 14 bases sitting between them. In germline, CDR1 is SGDLS, CDR2 YYNGEE. The CDR3 spells CASSSRWGSYEQYF. As DNA, the CDR3 is TGTGCCAGCAGCTCTCGATGGGGCAGCTACGAGCAGTACTTC.

This clonotype was observed at least ten times. The chain joins TRBV29-1 to TRBJ2-1; 9 positions match TRBD1. V lost 4 bases, J lost 3 bases, and 4 bases stayed unmatched. The V gene's germline CDR1 is SQVTM and CDR2 ANQGSEA. The CDR3 consists of 14 residues. CDR3 sequence (DNA): TGCAGCGTTGCTGGGACAGGGTTCTACAATGAGCAGTTCTTC. Translated: CSVAGTGFYNEQFF.

This clonotype was seen at least ten times. The J gene is TRBJ2-1, the V gene TRBV5-1; 8 nucleotides line up with TRBD1. Germline V gives CDR1 SGHRS, CDR2 YFSETQ. The CDR3 length is 17 residues. J was trimmed by 8 bases and V by 0 bases; bases with no gene match: 13. The DNA of the CDR3 is TGCGCCAGCAGCTTGGTCAGGGGGCAGGTCTATTCGGATGAGCAGTTCTTC. Translating it yields CASSLVRGQVYSDEQFF.

This clonotype was counted ten times or more. This rearrangement joins TRBV20-1 to TRBJ1-1, with no clear D. This CDR3 contains 14 residues. V lost 0 bases to trimming and J lost 1 base, with 9 bases between them. Looked up from germline, CDR1 is DFQATT and CDR2 is SNEGSKA (reference sequence). CDR3 region: CSARDPGRNTEAFF. DNA for the CDR3: TGCAGTGCTAGAGATCCAGGCAGGAACACTGAAGCTTTCTTT.

This clonotype appeared many times. The CDR3 DNA reads as TGTGCCAGCAGTTACTCCCCGCAGCCAGGGGATTCACCCCTCCACTTT. Its translation: CASSYSPQPGDSPLHF. The chain combines TRBV6-5 with TRBJ1-6; the D gene is possibly TRBD1 (6 bases). Trimming took off 0 bases at V and 8 bases at J, with 14 bases between the two ends. This CDR3 has 16 amino acids. The germline gives CDR1 MNHEY, CDR2 SVGAGI.

The chain combines TRBV11-2 with TRBJ2-1; D remains ambiguous. Germline V gene data show CDR1 as SGHAT and CDR2 as FQNNGV. The CDR3 loop spans 11 amino acids. V lost 3 bases to trimming and J lost 12 bases, with 9 bases between them. In DNA, the CDR3 is TGTGCCAGCAGCTTGAGGTCCGCGCAGTTCTTC. It translates to CASSLRSAQFF.

This clonotype was seen at least ten times. J is TRBJ1-2 and V is TRBV3-1; a possible D gene is TRBD1 (6 bases). The CDR3 spans 14 residues. The V gene lost 1 base and the J gene lost 1 base, with 7 bases spanning the gap. Germline CDR1 and CDR2: LGHDT and YNNKEL (reference sequence). In nucleotides, the CDR3 is TGTGCCAGCAGCCAAGCGGACAGTAACTATGGCTACACCTTC. This encodes CASSQADSNYGYTF.